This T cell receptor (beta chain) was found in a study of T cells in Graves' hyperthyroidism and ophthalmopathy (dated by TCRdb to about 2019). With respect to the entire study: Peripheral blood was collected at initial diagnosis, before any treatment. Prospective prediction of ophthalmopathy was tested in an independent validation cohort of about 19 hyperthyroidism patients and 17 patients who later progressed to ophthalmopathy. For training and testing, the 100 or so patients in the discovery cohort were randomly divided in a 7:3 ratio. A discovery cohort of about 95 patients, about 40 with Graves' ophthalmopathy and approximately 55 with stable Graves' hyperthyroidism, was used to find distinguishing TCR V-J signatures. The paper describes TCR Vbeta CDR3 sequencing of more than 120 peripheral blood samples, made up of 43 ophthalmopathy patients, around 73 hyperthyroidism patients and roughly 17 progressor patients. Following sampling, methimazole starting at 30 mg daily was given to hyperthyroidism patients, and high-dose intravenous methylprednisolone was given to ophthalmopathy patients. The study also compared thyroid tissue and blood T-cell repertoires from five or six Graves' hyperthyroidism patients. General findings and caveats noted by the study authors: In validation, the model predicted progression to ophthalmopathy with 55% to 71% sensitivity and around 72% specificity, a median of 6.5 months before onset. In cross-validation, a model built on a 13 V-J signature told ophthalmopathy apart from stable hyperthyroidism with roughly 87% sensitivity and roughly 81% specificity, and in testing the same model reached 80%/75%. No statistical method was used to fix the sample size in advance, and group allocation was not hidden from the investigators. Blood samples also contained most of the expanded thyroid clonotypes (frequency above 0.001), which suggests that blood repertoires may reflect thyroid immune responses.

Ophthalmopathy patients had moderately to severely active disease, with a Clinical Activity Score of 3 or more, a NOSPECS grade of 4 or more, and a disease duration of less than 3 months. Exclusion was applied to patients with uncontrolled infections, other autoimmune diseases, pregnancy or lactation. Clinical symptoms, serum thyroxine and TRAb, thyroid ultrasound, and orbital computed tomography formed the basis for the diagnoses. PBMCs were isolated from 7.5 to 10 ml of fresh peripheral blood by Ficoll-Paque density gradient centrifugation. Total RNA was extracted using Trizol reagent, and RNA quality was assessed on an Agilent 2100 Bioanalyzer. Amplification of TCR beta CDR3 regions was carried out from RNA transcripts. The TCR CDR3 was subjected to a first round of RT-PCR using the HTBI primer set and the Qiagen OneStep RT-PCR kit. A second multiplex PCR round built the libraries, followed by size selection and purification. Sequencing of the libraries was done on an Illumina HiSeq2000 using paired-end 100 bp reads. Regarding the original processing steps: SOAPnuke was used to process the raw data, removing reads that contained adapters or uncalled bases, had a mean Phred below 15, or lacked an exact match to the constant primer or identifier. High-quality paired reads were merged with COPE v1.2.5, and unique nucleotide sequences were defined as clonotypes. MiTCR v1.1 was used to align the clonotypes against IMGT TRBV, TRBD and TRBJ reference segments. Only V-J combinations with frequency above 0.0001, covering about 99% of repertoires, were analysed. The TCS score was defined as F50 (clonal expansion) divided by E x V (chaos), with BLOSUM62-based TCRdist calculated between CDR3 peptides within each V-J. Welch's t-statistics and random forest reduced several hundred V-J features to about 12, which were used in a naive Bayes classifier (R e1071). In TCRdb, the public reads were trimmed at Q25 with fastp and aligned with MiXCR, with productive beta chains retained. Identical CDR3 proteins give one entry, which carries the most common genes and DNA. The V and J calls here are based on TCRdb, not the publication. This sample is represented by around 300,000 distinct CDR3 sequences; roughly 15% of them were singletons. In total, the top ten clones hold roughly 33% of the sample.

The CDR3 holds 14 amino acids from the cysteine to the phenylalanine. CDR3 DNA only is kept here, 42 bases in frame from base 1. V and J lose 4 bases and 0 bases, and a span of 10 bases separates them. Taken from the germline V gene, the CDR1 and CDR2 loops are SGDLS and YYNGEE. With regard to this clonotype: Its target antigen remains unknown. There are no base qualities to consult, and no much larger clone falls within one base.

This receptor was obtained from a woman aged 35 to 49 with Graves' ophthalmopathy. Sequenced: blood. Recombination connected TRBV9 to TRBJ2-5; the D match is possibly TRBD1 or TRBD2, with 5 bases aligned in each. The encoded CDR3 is CASSPGAYQETQYF. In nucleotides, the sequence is TGTGCCAGCAGCCCCGGGGCGTACCAAGAGACCCAGTACTTC.